These T cell receptor beta chains were read from a single sample in a study of blood T cell repertoires in COVID-19. TCRdb's table, derived via immunoSEQ multiplex PCR, lists solely in-frame clones and lacks some. The sample records around 500,000 clones, roughly 90% being singletons. The source material was PBMCs or T cells enriched from blood (not recorded which). The source is a middle-aged woman who had recovered from COVID-19. Each CDR3 is given with its conserved first and last residue. Each record gives: D gene, V gene, clone size, J gene, CDR3 DNA, CDR3 protein. D genes are given only for firm matches. The listing skips clone size in some rows; elsewhere it reads once, few, many or a size class.

d_gene: NA
v_gene: TRBV29-1
abundance: NA
j_gene: TRBJ1-1
CDR3nt: TGCAGCGTTGGCGGGGTAGTTGACACTGAAGCTTTCTTT
CDR3aa: CSVGGVVDTEAFF

d_gene: NA
v_gene: TRBV11-3
abundance: NA
j_gene: TRBJ2-5
CDR3nt: TGTGCCAGCAGCTTAGCCCCGGACAGACAAGAGACCCAGTACTTC
CDR3aa: CASSLAPDRQETQYF

d_gene: TRBD1
v_gene: TRBV11-2
abundance: NA
j_gene: TRBJ2-2
CDR3nt: TGTGCCAGCAGTCCGGACAGGGTAGTCGGGGAGCTGTTTTTT
CDR3aa: CASSPDRVVGELFF

d_gene: TRBD2
v_gene: TRBV7-8
abundance: NA
j_gene: TRBJ2-3
CDR3nt: TGTGCCAGCGGACCGGCGGGAGGAAGCACAGATACGCAGTATTTT
CDR3aa: CASGPAGGSTDTQYF

d_gene: NA
v_gene: TRBV19
abundance: NA
j_gene: TRBJ2-7
CDR3nt: TGTGCCAGTAGTATTTCCCAGGATCCCCTCTACGAGCAGTACTTC
CDR3aa: CASSISQDPLYEQYF

d_gene: TRBD2
v_gene: TRBV4-1
abundance: NA
j_gene: TRBJ2-3
CDR3nt: TGCGCCAGCAGCCATAGTATGTGGTCTAGCGGGAGATTAGCAGATACGCAGTATTTT
CDR3aa: CASSHSMWSSGRLADTQYF

d_gene: NA
v_gene: TRBV7-2
abundance: NA
j_gene: TRBJ1-2
CDR3nt: TGTGCCAGCAGCTTAGACCGACAGCAGGGCTACACCTTC
CDR3aa: CASSLDRQQGYTF

d_gene: NA
v_gene: TRBV7-9
abundance: NA
j_gene: TRBJ1-1
CDR3nt: TGTGCCAGCAGCTTAGGGGCCGACATGAACACTGAAGCTTTCTTT
CDR3aa: CASSLGADMNTEAFF

d_gene: NA
v_gene: TRBV7-9
abundance: NA
j_gene: TRBJ1-3
CDR3nt: TGTGCCAGCAGCTTAATCAATGAGAACACCATATATTTT
CDR3aa: CASSLINENTIYF

d_gene: TRBD1
v_gene: TRBV7-2
abundance: NA
j_gene: TRBJ1-5
CDR3nt: TGTGCCAGCAGTAGGGGCCCACAGGGGTTACAGCCCCAGCATTTT
CDR3aa: CASSRGPQGLQPQHF

d_gene: NA
v_gene: TRBV5-1
abundance: NA
j_gene: TRBJ2-3
CDR3nt: TGCGCCAGCAGCTTGGCCTTGTCTAGCACAGATACGCAGTATTTT
CDR3aa: CASSLALSSTDTQYF

d_gene: TRBD2
v_gene: TRBV30
abundance: once
j_gene: TRBJ2-1
CDR3nt: TGTGCCTGGAGCGCGGGACTAGCGGGAGTCGGGGAGCAGTTCTTC
CDR3aa: CAWSAGLAGVGEQFF

d_gene: NA
v_gene: TRBV6-5
abundance: NA
j_gene: TRBJ2-7
CDR3nt: TGTGCCAGCAGTCCGTTCCTGAGGAGGTCCTACGAGCAGTACTTC
CDR3aa: CASSPFLRRSYEQYF

d_gene: TRBD2
v_gene: TRBV7-2
abundance: once
j_gene: TRBJ2-7
CDR3nt: TGTGCCAGCAGCTTAAAGTGGACTAGCGGAGCGTACGAGCAGTACTTC
CDR3aa: CASSLKWTSGAYEQYF

d_gene: NA
v_gene: TRBV7-9
abundance: NA
j_gene: TRBJ1-5
CDR3nt: TGTGCCAGCAGCTTAGGATTCGGAGGGCAGATCAATCAGCCCCAGCATTTT
CDR3aa: CASSLGFGGQINQPQHF

d_gene: NA
v_gene: TRBV27
abundance: NA
j_gene: TRBJ1-2
CDR3nt: TGTGCCAGCAGTTTAGATTCGACTAATTTCTATGGCTACACCTTC
CDR3aa: CASSLDSTNFYGYTF

d_gene: NA
v_gene: TRBV7-8
abundance: NA
j_gene: TRBJ1-2
CDR3nt: TGTGCCAGCAGCTTAGAATGGGAGGGGCCACGGGTTGGCTACACCTTC
CDR3aa: CASSLEWEGPRVGYTF

d_gene: TRBD2
v_gene: TRBV19
abundance: NA
j_gene: TRBJ2-1
CDR3nt: TGTGCCAGTAGTATAAGCGGGAGGAGCTCCTACAATGAGCAGTTCTTC
CDR3aa: CASSISGRSSYNEQFF

d_gene: TRBD2
v_gene: TRBV19
abundance: NA
j_gene: TRBJ2-4
CDR3nt: TGTGCCAGTAGTCCCCTAGCGGGAGACAGGGAGGGCAAAAACATTCAGTACTTC
CDR3aa: CASSPLAGDREGKNIQYF

d_gene: TRBD1
v_gene: TRBV4-3
abundance: NA
j_gene: TRBJ1-2
CDR3nt: TGCGCCAGCAGCGAGCGACAGGGGTACTATGGCTACACCTTC
CDR3aa: CASSERQGYYGYTF

d_gene: NA
v_gene: TRBV18
abundance: NA
j_gene: TRBJ2-7
CDR3nt: TGTGCCAGCTCACCACTCGTGGCAGGGGCCTACGAGCAGTACTTC
CDR3aa: CASSPLVAGAYEQYF

d_gene: TRBD2
v_gene: TRBV27
abundance: NA
j_gene: TRBJ2-7
CDR3nt: TGTGCCAGCAGGACTAGCGGGAACTGGGTAAACGAGCAGTACTTC
CDR3aa: CASRTSGNWVNEQYF

d_gene: TRBD2
v_gene: TRBV2
abundance: NA
j_gene: TRBJ2-2
CDR3nt: TGTGCCAGCAGAAGAACTAGCGGTGACACCGGGGAGCTGTTTTTT
CDR3aa: CASRRTSGDTGELFF

d_gene: TRBD1
v_gene: TRBV19
abundance: NA
j_gene: TRBJ1-5
CDR3nt: TGTGCCAGTAGTAAGGGGACAGGGGGCAATCAGCCCCAGCATTTT
CDR3aa: CASSKGTGGNQPQHF

d_gene: NA
v_gene: TRBV19
abundance: NA
j_gene: TRBJ2-3
CDR3nt: TGTGCCAGTAGTATCGGTTGGAGGGGGCCCACAGATACGCAGTATTTT
CDR3aa: CASSIGWRGPTDTQYF

d_gene: TRBD2
v_gene: TRBV19
abundance: NA
j_gene: TRBJ2-1
CDR3nt: TGTGCCGCCCGGGGGAGGGAGAACTACAATGAGCAGTTCTTC
CDR3aa: CAARGRENYNEQFF

d_gene: NA
v_gene: TRBV11-2
abundance: NA
j_gene: TRBJ2-3
CDR3nt: TGTGCCAGCAGCTTCGGGAGAACAGATACGCAGTATTTT
CDR3aa: CASSFGRTDTQYF

d_gene: NA
v_gene: TRBV7-2
abundance: NA
j_gene: TRBJ2-7
CDR3nt: TGTGCCAGCAGCTTAAGAGTTGCCTACGAGCAGTACTTC
CDR3aa: CASSLRVAYEQYF

d_gene: TRBD1
v_gene: TRBV5-5
abundance: once
j_gene: TRBJ2-2
CDR3nt: TGTGCCAGCAGCAAAAGGGACAGGGCCGGCGGGGAGCTGTTTTTT
CDR3aa: CASSKRDRAGGELFF

d_gene: NA
v_gene: TRBV25-1
abundance: NA
j_gene: TRBJ2-3
CDR3nt: TGTGCCAGCAGTCGGTTCGCGGGGTGGGGGAGCACAGATACGCAGTATTTT
CDR3aa: CASSRFAGWGSTDTQYF

d_gene: NA
v_gene: TRBV30
abundance: NA
j_gene: TRBJ2-4
CDR3nt: TGTGCCTGGAGACCCGGGGTCTTAGCCAAAAACATTCAGTACTTC
CDR3aa: CAWRPGVLAKNIQYF

d_gene: NA
v_gene: TRBV2
abundance: NA
j_gene: TRBJ1-1
CDR3nt: TGTGCCAGCAGTGAAGGGCAGGGGGCTTTCTTT
CDR3aa: CASSEGQGAFF

d_gene: TRBD2
v_gene: TRBV5-1
abundance: NA
j_gene: TRBJ2-3
CDR3nt: TGCGCCAGCAGCTTGGATCTAGCGGGAGCAGATACGCAGTATTTT
CDR3aa: CASSLDLAGADTQYF

d_gene: TRBD1
v_gene: TRBV19
abundance: NA
j_gene: TRBJ2-3
CDR3nt: TGTGCCAGTAGTACCAGACCGGGACAGGGTAACTCAGATACGCAGTATTTT
CDR3aa: CASSTRPGQGNSDTQYF

d_gene: NA
v_gene: TRBV6-5
abundance: once
j_gene: TRBJ1-5
CDR3nt: TGTGCCAGCACCGGAACAGGCGCTTGGAATCAGCCCCAGCATTTT
CDR3aa: CASTGTGAWNQPQHF

d_gene: NA
v_gene: TRBV3-1/TRBV3-2
abundance: NA
j_gene: TRBJ1-3
CDR3nt: TGTGCCAGCAGCCAAGATCGCCCGAGCTCTGGAAACACCATATATTTT
CDR3aa: CASSQDRPSSGNTIYF

d_gene: NA
v_gene: TRBV7-8
abundance: NA
j_gene: TRBJ1-1
CDR3nt: TGTGCCAGCAGCTTAGCTCGATGGGGGCTGGGAACTGAAGCTTTCTTT
CDR3aa: CASSLARWGLGTEAFF

d_gene: NA
v_gene: TRBV3-1/TRBV3-2
abundance: few
j_gene: TRBJ2-7
CDR3nt: TGTGCCAGCAGCCCTTTGGCAGGGGTTTTCTACGAGCAGTACTTC
CDR3aa: CASSPLAGVFYEQYF

d_gene: TRBD1
v_gene: TRBV18
abundance: NA
j_gene: TRBJ1-1
CDR3nt: TGTGCCAGCTCACCCCGACAGGGTAGCCCTGAAGCTTTCTTT
CDR3aa: CASSPRQGSPEAFF

d_gene: TRBD1
v_gene: TRBV14
abundance: once
j_gene: TRBJ1-1
CDR3nt: TGTGCCAGCAGCCAGACAGGGGGCGTTACTGAAGCTTTCTTT
CDR3aa: CASSQTGGVTEAFF

d_gene: TRBD2
v_gene: TRBV18
abundance: NA
j_gene: TRBJ2-3
CDR3nt: TGTGCCAGCTCACCCCGGGTAGCGGGAGTTCAGACCCAAGATACGCAGTATTTT
CDR3aa: CASSPRVAGVQTQDTQYF

d_gene: NA
v_gene: TRBV4-2
abundance: NA
j_gene: TRBJ1-4
CDR3nt: TGTGCCAGCAGCCAAGTATGGGCCCTGAATGAAAAACTGTTTTTT
CDR3aa: CASSQVWALNEKLFF

d_gene: TRBD1
v_gene: TRBV27
abundance: NA
j_gene: TRBJ2-7
CDR3nt: TGTGCCAGCAGTTTATGGGGACAGGGCTCCTACGAGCAGTACTTC
CDR3aa: CASSLWGQGSYEQYF

d_gene: TRBD2
v_gene: TRBV30
abundance: once
j_gene: TRBJ2-7
CDR3nt: TGTGCCTTGTGGGGACTAGCGGGTTACGAGCAGTACTTC
CDR3aa: CALWGLAGYEQYF

d_gene: TRBD1
v_gene: TRBV4-3
abundance: NA
j_gene: TRBJ1-2
CDR3nt: TGCGCCAGCAGCCAAGGGAATGCTGCGGGACAGGCCTCTGGCTACACCTTC
CDR3aa: CASSQGNAAGQASGYTF

d_gene: NA
v_gene: TRBV6-1
abundance: NA
j_gene: TRBJ1-1
CDR3nt: TGTGCCAGCAGTGAACGAGGGTTTGAAGCTTTCTTT
CDR3aa: CASSERGFEAFF

d_gene: TRBD1
v_gene: TRBV5-1
abundance: NA
j_gene: TRBJ2-3
CDR3nt: TGCGCCAGCAGCTTAGGGGGCCTCACAGATACGCAGTATTTT
CDR3aa: CASSLGGLTDTQYF

d_gene: TRBD1
v_gene: TRBV18
abundance: NA
j_gene: TRBJ2-2
CDR3nt: TGTGCCAGCTCCCCGGGACAGGGATCCGGGGAGCTGTTTTTT
CDR3aa: CASSPGQGSGELFF

d_gene: NA
v_gene: TRBV7-2
abundance: NA
j_gene: TRBJ2-7
CDR3nt: TGTGCCAGCAGCCCTCGTCAGGGAGGCTCCTACGAGCAGTACTTC
CDR3aa: CASSPRQGGSYEQYF

d_gene: NA
v_gene: TRBV4-2
abundance: NA
j_gene: TRBJ1-5
CDR3nt: TGTGCCAGCAGCCAAGAAGGAGGAAGAGGGCCCCAGCATTTT
CDR3aa: CASSQEGGRGPQHF

d_gene: NA
v_gene: TRBV7-2
abundance: NA
j_gene: TRBJ2-1
CDR3nt: TGTGCCAGCAGCTTAGGCATAGCCGCCCTCAATGAGCAGTTCTTC
CDR3aa: CASSLGIAALNEQFF

d_gene: NA
v_gene: TRBV27
abundance: NA
j_gene: TRBJ2-1
CDR3nt: TGTGCCAGCAGTCCCTTAGAATCCTACAATGAGCAGTTCTTC
CDR3aa: CASSPLESYNEQFF

d_gene: NA
v_gene: TRBV10-3
abundance: NA
j_gene: TRBJ2-7
CDR3nt: TGTGCCATCAGTACCGGGACAAAGACAAGCGAGCAGTACTTC
CDR3aa: CAISTGTKTSEQYF

d_gene: NA
v_gene: TRBV2
abundance: NA
j_gene: TRBJ1-5
CDR3nt: TGTGCCAGCAGTGAAAGGTGGGACATTAGCAATCAGCCCCAGCATTTT
CDR3aa: CASSERWDISNQPQHF

d_gene: TRBD1
v_gene: TRBV4-3
abundance: few
j_gene: TRBJ2-7
CDR3nt: TGCGCCAGCAGCCCGATTATTCCGGGACAGCGATCCTACGAGCAGTACTTC
CDR3aa: CASSPIIPGQRSYEQYF

d_gene: TRBD1
v_gene: TRBV5-1
abundance: NA
j_gene: TRBJ1-2
CDR3nt: TGCGCCAGCAGCTTGGGACAGGGGCTCGGCTACACCTTC
CDR3aa: CASSLGQGLGYTF

d_gene: NA
v_gene: TRBV24-1
abundance: few
j_gene: TRBJ1-4
CDR3nt: TGTGCCACCCAAGGGGGGGTGGACGATGAAAAACTGTTTTTT
CDR3aa: CATQGGVDDEKLFF

d_gene: NA
v_gene: TRBV3-1/TRBV3-2
abundance: NA
j_gene: TRBJ1-6
CDR3nt: TGTGCCAGCAGCCAAGATCCCGGTCTGGCCCTCCACTTT
CDR3aa: CASSQDPGLALHF